This TCR beta chain was retrieved from a study of breast tumors, draining lymph nodes, adjacent tissues. With respect to this clonotype: No antigen is known for it.

The CDR3 totals 14 residues. Trimming pared 5 bases from V and 8 bases from J, leaving 16 bases between. The germline V gene encodes CDR1 SEHNR and CDR2 FQNEAQ (reference sequence). Breast cancer patients provided tissue from their axillary draining lymph nodes. TCRdb reprocessed the multiplex PCR reads via MiXCR and lists one record per CDR3 protein. The sample shows around 250,000 distinct CDR3 sequences, under 40% of them seen only once. The study, taken as a whole, reports: Tumor TCR diversity was below lymph nodes but above nontumor tissue. Tumor and nontumor repertoires were significantly more similar in luminal-like than in basal-like breast cancer. The lymph node origin of tumor T cells was framed as consistent with a hypothesis, not demonstrated.

V and J are TRBV7-9 and TRBJ1-5; a possible D gene is TRBD1 (5 bases). The sequencing sample was made of axillary lymph node tissue. This sequence was found in a female donor with breast cancer. Some clones in this sample may be carry-over from other donors' samples. For the CDR3, the DNA is TGTGCCAGCAGCCCGGGGCAGGCGAATGAGCCCCAGCATTTT. Translating it yields CASSPGQANEPQHF. The full variable domain, in which reference TRBV7-9 and TRBJ1-5 provide the parts outside the CDR3, is DTGVSQNPRHKITKRGQNVTFRCDPISEHNRLYWYRQTLGQGPEFLTYFQNEAQLEKSRLLSDRFSAERPKGSFSTLEIQRTEQGDSAMYLCASSPGQANEPQHFGDGTRLSIL.